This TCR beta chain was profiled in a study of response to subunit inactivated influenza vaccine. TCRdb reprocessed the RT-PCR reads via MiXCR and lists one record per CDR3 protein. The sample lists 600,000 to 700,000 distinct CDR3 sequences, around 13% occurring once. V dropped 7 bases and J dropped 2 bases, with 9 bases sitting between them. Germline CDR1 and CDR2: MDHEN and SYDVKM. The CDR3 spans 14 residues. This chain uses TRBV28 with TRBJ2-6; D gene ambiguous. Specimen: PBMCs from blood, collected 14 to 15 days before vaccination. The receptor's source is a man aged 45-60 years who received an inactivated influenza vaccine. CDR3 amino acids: CASKAATGANVLTF. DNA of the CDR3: TGTGCCAGCAAAGCAGCCACTGGGGCCAACGTCCTGACTTTC.